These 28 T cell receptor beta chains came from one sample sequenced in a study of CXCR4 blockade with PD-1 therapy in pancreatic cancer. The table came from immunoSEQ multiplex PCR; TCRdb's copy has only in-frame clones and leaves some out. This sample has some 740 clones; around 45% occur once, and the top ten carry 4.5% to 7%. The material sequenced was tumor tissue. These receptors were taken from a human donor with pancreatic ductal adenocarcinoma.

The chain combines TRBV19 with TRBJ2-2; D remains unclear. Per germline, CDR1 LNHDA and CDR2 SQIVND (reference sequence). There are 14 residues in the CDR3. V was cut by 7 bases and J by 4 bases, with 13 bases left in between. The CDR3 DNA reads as TGTGCCAGTAAATTGAGTGGTACCACCGGGGAGCTGTTTTTT. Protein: CASKLSGTTGELFF.

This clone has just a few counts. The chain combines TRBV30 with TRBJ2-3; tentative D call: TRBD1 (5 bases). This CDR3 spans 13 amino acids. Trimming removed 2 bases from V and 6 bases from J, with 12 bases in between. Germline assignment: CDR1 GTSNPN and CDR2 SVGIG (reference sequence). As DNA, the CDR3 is TGTGCCTGGAGTTACAGGCAGTGGGATACGCAGTATTTT. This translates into CAWSYRQWDTQYF.

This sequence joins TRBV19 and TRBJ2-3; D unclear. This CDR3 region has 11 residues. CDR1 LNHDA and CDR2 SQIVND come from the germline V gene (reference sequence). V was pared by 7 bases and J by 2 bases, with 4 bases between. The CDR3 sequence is CASTYTDTQYF. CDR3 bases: TGTGCCAGTACCTACACAGATACGCAGTATTTT. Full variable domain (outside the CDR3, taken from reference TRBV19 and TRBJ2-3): DGGITQSPKYLFRKEGQNVTLSCEQNLNHDAMYWYRQDPGQGLRLIYYSQIVNDFQKGDIAEGYSVSREKKESFPLTVTSAQKNPTAFYLCASTYTDTQYFGPGTRLTVL.

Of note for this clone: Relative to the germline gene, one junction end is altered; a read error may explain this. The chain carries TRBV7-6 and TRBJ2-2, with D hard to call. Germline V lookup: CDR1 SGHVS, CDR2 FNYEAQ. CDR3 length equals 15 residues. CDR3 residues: CASSPTALDTGELFF. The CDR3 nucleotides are TGTGCTAGCAGCCCAACAGCGCTGGACACCGGGGAGCTGTTTTTT.

This CDR3 is CASSPFPGGNTDTQYF. The CDR3 DNA reads as TGTGCCAGTAGCCCCTTTCCGGGCGGGAACACAGATACGCAGTATTTT. The V and J genes are TRBV19 and TRBJ2-3; weak D call: TRBD2 (6 bases). Trimming stripped 6 bases from V and 2 bases from J, with 18 bases between. In germline, CDR1 is LNHDA, CDR2 SQIVND (reference sequence). This CDR3 has 16 residues.

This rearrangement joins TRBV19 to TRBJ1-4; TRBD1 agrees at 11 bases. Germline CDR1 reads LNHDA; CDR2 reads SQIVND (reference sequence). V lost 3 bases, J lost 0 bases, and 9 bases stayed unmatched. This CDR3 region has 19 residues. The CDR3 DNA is TGTGCCAGTAGTATGCTAGGGACAGGGGGAGCAGCAACTAATGAAAAACTGTTTTTT. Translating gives CASSMLGTGGAATNEKLFF.

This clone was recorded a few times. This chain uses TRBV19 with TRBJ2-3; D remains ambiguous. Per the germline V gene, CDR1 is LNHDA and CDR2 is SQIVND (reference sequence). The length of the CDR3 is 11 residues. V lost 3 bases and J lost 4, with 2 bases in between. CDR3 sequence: CASSISDTQYF. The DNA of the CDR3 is TGTGCCAGTAGTATTTCAGATACGCAGTATTTT.

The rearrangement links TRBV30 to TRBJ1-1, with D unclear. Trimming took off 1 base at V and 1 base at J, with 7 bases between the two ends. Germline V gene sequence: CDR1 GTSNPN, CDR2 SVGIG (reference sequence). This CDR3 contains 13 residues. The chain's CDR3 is CAWSDLGNTEAFF. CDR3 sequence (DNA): TGTGCCTGGAGTGACCTGGGGAACACTGAAGCTTTCTTT.

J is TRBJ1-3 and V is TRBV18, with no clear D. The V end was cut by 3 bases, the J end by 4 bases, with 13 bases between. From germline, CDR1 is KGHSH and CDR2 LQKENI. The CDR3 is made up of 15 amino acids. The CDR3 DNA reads TGTGCCAGCTCACCCACCACCCGTCAAGGAAACACCATATATTTT. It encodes CASSPTTRQGNTIYF.

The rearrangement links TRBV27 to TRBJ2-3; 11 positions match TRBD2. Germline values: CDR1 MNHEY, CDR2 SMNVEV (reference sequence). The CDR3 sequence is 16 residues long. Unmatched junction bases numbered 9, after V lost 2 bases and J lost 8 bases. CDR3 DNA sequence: TGTGCCAGCAGTTTAACTAGCGGGAGTGGAGGCGGTACGCAGTATTTT. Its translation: CASSLTSGSGGGTQYF.

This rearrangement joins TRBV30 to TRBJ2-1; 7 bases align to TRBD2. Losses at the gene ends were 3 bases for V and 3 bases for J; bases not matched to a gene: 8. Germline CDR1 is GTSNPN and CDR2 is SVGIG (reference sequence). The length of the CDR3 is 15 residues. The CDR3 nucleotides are TGTGCCTGGAGGGGAGGGAAGCGGAACTACAATGAGCAGTTCTTC. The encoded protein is CAWRGGKRNYNEQFF.

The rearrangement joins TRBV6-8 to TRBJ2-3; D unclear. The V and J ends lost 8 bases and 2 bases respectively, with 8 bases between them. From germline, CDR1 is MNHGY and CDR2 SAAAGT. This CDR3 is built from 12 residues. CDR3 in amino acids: CASALSTDTQYF. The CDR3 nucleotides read TGTGCCAGCGCCTTATCCACAGATACGCAGTATTTT.

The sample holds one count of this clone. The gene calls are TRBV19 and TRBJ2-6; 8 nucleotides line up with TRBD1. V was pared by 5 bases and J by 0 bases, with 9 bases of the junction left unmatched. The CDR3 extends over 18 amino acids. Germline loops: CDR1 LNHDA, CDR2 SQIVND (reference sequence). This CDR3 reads CASSPRQGLGSGANVLTF. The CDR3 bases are TGTGCCAGTAGTCCGCGACAGGGGTTGGGCTCTGGGGCCAACGTCCTGACTTTC.

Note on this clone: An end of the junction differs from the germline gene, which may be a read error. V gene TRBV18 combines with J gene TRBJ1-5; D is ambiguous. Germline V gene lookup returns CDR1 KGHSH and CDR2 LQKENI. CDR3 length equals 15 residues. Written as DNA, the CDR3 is TGTGCCAGCTCCCCCGTCCCCGGGGAGGGTCAGCCTCAGCATTTT. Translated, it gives CASSPVPGEGQPQHF.

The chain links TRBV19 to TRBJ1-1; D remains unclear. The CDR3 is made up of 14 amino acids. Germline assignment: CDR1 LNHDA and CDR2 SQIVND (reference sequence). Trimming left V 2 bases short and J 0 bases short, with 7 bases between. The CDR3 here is CASSIRFLNTEAFF. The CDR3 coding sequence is TGTGCCAGTAGTATAAGGTTCTTGAACACTGAAGCTTTCTTT.

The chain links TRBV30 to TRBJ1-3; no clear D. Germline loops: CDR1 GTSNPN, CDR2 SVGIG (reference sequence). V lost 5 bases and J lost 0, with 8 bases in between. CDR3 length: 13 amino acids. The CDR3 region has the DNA TGTGCCTGGTCGGGAAACTCTGGAAACACCATATATTTT. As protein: CAWSGNSGNTIYF.

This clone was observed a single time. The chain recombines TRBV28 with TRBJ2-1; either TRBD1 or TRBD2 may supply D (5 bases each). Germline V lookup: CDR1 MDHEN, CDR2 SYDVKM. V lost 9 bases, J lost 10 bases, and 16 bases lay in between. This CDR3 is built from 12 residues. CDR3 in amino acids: CASFSGTGEQFF. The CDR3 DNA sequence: TGTGCCAGTTTCTCAGGGACCGGGGAGCAGTTCTTC.

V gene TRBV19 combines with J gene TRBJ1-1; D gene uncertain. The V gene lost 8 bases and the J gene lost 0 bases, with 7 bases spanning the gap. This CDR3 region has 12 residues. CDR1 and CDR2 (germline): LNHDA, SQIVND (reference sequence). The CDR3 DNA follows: TGTGCCAGTTCGGAGTTGAACACTGAAGCTTTCTTT. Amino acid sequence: CASSELNTEAFF.

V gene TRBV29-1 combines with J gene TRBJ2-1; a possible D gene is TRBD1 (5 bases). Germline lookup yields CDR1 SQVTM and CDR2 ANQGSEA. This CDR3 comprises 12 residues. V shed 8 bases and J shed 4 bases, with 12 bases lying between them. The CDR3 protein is CSTASGYNEQFF. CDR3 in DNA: TGCAGCACTGCTTCAGGGTACAATGAGCAGTTCTTC.

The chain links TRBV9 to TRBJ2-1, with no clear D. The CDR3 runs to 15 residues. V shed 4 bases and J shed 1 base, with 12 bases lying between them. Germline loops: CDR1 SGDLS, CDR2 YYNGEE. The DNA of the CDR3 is TGTGCCAGCAGCTACCGACCAAGTTCCTACAATGAGCAGTTCTTC. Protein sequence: CASSYRPSSYNEQFF.

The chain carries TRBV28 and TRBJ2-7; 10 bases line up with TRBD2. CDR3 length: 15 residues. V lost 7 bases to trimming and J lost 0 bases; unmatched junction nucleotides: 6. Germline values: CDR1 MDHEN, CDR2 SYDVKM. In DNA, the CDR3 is TGTGCCAGCAATGGAGCGGGAGGGCTCTCCTACGAGCAGTACTTC. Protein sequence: CASNGAGGLSYEQYF.

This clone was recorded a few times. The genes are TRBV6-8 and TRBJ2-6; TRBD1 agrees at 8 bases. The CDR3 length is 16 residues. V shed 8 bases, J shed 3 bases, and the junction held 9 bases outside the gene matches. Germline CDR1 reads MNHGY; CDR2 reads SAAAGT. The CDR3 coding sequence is TGTGCCAGCGCCGGGCAGGGGGCTGGTGGGGCCAACGTCCTGACTTTC. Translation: CASAGQGAGGANVLTF.

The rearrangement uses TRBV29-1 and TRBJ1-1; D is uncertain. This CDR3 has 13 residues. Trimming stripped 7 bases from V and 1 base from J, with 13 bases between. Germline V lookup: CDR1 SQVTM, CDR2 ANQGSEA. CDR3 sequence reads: CSATSPRNTEAFF. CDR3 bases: TGCAGCGCAACGTCCCCAAGGAACACTGAAGCTTTCTTT.

This CDR3 is CASSPDRASNEQFF. CDR3 coding DNA: TGTGCCAGCTCCCCAGACCGGGCTAGCAATGAGCAGTTCTTC. This rearrangement joins TRBV18 to TRBJ2-1; D is uncertain. From germline, CDR1 is KGHSH and CDR2 LQKENI. V was shortened by 6 bases and J by 6 bases, with 15 bases between the two germline ends. CDR3 length: 14 amino acids.

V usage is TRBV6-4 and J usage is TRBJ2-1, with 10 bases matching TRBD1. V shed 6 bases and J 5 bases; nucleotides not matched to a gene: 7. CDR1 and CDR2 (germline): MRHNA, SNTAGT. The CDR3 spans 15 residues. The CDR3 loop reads CASSPAGTGDNEQFF. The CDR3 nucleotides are TGTGCCAGCAGCCCCGCCGGGACAGGGGACAATGAGCAGTTCTTC.

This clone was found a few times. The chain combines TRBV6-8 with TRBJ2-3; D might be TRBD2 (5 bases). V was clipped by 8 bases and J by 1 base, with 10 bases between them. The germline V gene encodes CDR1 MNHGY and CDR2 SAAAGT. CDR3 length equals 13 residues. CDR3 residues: CASGRGRTDTQYF. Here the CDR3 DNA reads TGTGCCAGCGGTCGGGGTCGCACAGATACGCAGTATTTT.

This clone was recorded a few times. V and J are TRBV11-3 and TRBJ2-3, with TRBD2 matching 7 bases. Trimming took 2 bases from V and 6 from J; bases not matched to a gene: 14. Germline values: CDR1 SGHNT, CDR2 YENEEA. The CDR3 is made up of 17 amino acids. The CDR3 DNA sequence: TGTGCCAGCAGCTTAAGGCCGGGAGGCGGTCGGGACGATACGCAGTATTTT. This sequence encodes CASSLRPGGGRDDTQYF.

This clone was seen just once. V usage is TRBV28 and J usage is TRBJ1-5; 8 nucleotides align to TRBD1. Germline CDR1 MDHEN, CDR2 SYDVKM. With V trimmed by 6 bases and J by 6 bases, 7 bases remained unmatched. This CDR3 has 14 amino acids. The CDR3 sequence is CASRTGTGSQPQHF. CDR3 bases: TGTGCCAGCAGGACCGGGACAGGTAGTCAGCCCCAGCATTTT.